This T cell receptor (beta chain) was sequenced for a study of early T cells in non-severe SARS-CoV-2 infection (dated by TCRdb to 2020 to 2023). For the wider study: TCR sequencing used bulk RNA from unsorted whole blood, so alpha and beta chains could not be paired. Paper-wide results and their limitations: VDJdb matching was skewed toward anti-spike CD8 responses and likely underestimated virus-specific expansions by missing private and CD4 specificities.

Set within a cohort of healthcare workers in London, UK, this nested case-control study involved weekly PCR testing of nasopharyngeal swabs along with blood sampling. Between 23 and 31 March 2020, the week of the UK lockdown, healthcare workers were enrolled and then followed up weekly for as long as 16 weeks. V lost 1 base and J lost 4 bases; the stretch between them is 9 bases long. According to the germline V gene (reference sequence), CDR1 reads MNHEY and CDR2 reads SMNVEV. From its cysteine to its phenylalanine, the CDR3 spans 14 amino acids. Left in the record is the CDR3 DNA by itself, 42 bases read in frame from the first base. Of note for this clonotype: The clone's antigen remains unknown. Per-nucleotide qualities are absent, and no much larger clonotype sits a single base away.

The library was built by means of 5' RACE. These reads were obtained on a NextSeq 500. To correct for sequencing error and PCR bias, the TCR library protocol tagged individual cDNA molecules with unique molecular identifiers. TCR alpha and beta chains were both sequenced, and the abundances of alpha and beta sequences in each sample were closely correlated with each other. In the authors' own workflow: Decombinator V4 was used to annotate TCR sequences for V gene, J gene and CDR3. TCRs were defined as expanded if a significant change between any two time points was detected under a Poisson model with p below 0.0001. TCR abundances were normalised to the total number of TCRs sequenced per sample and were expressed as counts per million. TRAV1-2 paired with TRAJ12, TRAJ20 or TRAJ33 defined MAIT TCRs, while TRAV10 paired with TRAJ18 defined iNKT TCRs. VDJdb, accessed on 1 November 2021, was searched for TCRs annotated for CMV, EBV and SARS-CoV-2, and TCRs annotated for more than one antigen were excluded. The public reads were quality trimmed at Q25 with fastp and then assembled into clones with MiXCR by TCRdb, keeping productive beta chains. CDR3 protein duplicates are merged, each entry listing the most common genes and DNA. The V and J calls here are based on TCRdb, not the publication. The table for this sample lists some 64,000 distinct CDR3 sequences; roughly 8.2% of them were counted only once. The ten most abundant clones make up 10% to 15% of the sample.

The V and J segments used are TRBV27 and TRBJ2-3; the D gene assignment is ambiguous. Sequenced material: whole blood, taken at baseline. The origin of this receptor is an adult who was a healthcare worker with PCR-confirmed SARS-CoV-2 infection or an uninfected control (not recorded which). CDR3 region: CASSLFFPPDTQYF. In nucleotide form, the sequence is TGTGCCAGCAGTTTATTTTTCCCGCCAGATACGCAGTATTTT.